A selection of T cell receptor beta chains follows, all from one sample in a study of cytomegalovirus exposure and HLA in healthy donors. Profiled with immunoSEQ multiplex PCR; TCRdb holds only in-frame clones, not every one. The repertoire holds approximately 180,000 clones, with roughly 81% as singletons. Sequences were obtained from PBMCs. Receptors originate from a girl aged 10-17 years in good health and CMV-seropositive. Both conserved end residues are part of each CDR3. Each record gives: V gene, D gene, J gene, clone size, CDR3 protein, CDR3 DNA. The D gene is left open where the match is weak. Some rows mark clone size as missing; the rest say once, few, many or name a class of expanded clone.

>TRBV5-4|-|TRBJ1-2|-
CASSSTRGADYGYTF
TGTGCCAGCAGCTCCACCCGCGGGGCAGACTATGGCTACACCTTC
>TRBV5-4|TRBD1|TRBJ1-1|-
CASRSQGARPEAFF
TGTGCCAGCAGATCTCAGGGGGCAAGGCCTGAAGCTTTCTTT
>TRBV4-1|TRBD2|TRBJ2-7|-
CASSQGLADYEQYF
TGCGCCAGCAGCCAAGGACTAGCGGATTACGAGCAGTACTTC
>TRBV2|TRBD1|TRBJ1-6|-
CASSKGQGAGNSPLHF
TGTGCCAGCAGCAAGGGACAGGGGGCAGGTAATTCACCCCTCCACTTT
>TRBV5-1|TRBD1|TRBJ2-6|once
CASSLVQGAPGTGANVLTF
TGCGCCAGCAGCTTGGTGCAGGGGGCGCCGGGTACTGGGGCCAACGTCCTGACTTTC
>TRBV28|-|TRBJ1-1|-
CASSFGGDTEAFF
TGTGCCAGCAGTTTCGGGGGGGACACTGAAGCTTTCTTT
>TRBV9|TRBD1|TRBJ1-2|-
CASSLGQGANNYGYTF
TGTGCCAGCAGCTTAGGACAGGGGGCCAACAACTATGGCTACACCTTC
>TRBV28|-|TRBJ1-5|-
CASSLLSQGPQHF
TGTGCCAGCAGTTTACTCAGTCAGGGGCCCCAGCATTTT
>TRBV7-9|-|TRBJ1-1|-
CASSLGGGGKGTEAFF
TGTGCCAGCAGCCTTGGGGGTGGGGGGAAAGGCACTGAAGCTTTCTTT
>TRBV6-4|-|TRBJ2-3|-
CASSDSQGSTDTQYF
TGTGCCAGCAGTGACTCCCAGGGCAGCACAGATACGCAGTATTTT
>TRBV7-9|-|TRBJ1-4|-
CASRFGGATNEKLFF
TGTGCCAGCAGGTTTGGGGGCGCAACTAATGAAAAACTGTTTTTT
>TRBV7-9|-|TRBJ1-1|-
CASTNGGGGTEAFF
TGTGCCAGCACAAACGGCGGTGGAGGTACTGAAGCTTTCTTT
>TRBV5-6|TRBD1|TRBJ2-1|-
CASSLPGQGSYNEQFF
TGTGCCAGCAGCTTGCCCGGACAGGGTTCCTACAATGAGCAGTTCTTC
>TRBV29-1|-|TRBJ2-7|-
CSVVMGRYSYEQYF
TGCAGCGTTGTCATGGGGAGGTACTCCTACGAGCAGTACTTC
>TRBV2|TRBD1|TRBJ1-1|once
CASSERQGNTEAFF
TGTGCCAGCAGTGAACGACAGGGGAACACTGAAGCTTTCTTT
>TRBV5-8|-|TRBJ2-7|-
CASSWQAGYEQYF
TGTGCCAGCAGCTGGCAGGCAGGCTACGAGCAGTACTTC
>TRBV11-3|-|TRBJ1-1|-
CASSFGGNTEAFF
TGTGCCAGCAGCTTCGGAGGGAACACTGAAGCTTTCTTT
>TRBV5-1|-|TRBJ1-2|-
CASSSVGGDYGYTF
TGCGCCAGCAGCTCGGTGGGGGGTGATTATGGCTACACCTTC
>TRBV25-1|TRBD1|TRBJ1-1|-
CASSERTGMNTEAFF
TGTGCCAGCAGTGAGAGGACAGGTATGAACACTGAAGCTTTCTTT
>TRBV5-4|TRBD1|TRBJ1-2|-
CASRWGTGAYGYTF
TGTGCCAGCCGCTGGGGGACAGGGGCCTATGGCTACACCTTC
>TRBV19|-|TRBJ1-2|-
CASSIGGWPYGYTF
TGTGCCAGTAGTATCGGGGGATGGCCCTATGGCTACACCTTC
>TRBV2|-|TRBJ1-1|once
CASIGGRGAFF
TGTGCCAGCATCGGCGGCAGGGGAGCTTTCTTT
>TRBV7-9|TRBD1|TRBJ1-4|-
CASSSDRGPNEKLFF
TGTGCCAGCAGTTCGGACAGGGGGCCGAATGAAAAACTGTTTTTT
>TRBV6-5|TRBD1|TRBJ2-7|-
CASSPTYRGTYEQYF
TGCGCCAGCAGCCCTACGTACAGGGGGACCTACGAGCAGTACTTC
>TRBV6-6|TRBD2|TRBJ2-7|-
CASTQLAGGNSYEQYF
TGTGCCAGCACCCAACTAGCGGGGGGGAATTCCTACGAGCAGTACTTC
>TRBV12-5|-|TRBJ1-1|few
CASGLGEATEAFF
TGTGCTAGTGGTTTAGGGGAGGCCACTGAAGCTTTCTTT
>TRBV6-5|-|TRBJ1-1|-
CASSYSPQDSEAFF
TGTGCCAGCAGTTACTCCCCTCAGGACTCTGAAGCTTTCTTT
>TRBV5-6|TRBD1|TRBJ2-1|-
CASSLIQAGGSYNEQFF
TGTGCCAGCAGCTTGATCCAGGCAGGGGGCTCCTACAATGAGCAGTTCTTC
>TRBV9|TRBD2|TRBJ2-1|-
CASSVDVGGNEQFF
TGTGCCAGCAGCGTAGACGTGGGGGGGAATGAGCAGTTCTTC
>TRBV27|-|TRBJ1-6|few
CASSLVHGQGGNSPLHF
TGTGCCAGCAGTTTAGTGCACGGGCAGGGCGGTAATTCACCCCTCCACTTT
>TRBV10-3|-|TRBJ1-2|once
CAISESRGGYGYTF
TGTGCCATCAGTGAGTCACGGGGAGGCTATGGCTACACCTTC
>TRBV7-9|-|TRBJ2-7|-
CASSVEGREGEISYEQYF
TGTGCCAGCAGCGTAGAGGGCCGTGAGGGGGAGATCTCCTACGAGCAGTACTTC
>TRBV27|-|TRBJ1-1|-
CASSLGSGDTEAFF
TGTGCCAGCAGCCTCGGGTCGGGTGACACTGAAGCTTTCTTT
>TRBV27|TRBD1|TRBJ1-6|once
CASSLKGQGPPSSYNSPLHF
TGTGCCAGCAGTTTAAAGGGACAGGGGCCGCCAAGCTCCTATAATTCACCCCTCCACTTT
>TRBV25-1|TRBD1|TRBJ1-2|-
CASSRGQGYGYTF
TGTGCCAGCAGTAGGGGACAGGGCTATGGCTACACCTTC
>TRBV27|-|TRBJ1-5|-
CASSGRGANQPQHF
TGTGCCAGCTCGGGGCGGGGGGCGAATCAGCCCCAGCATTTT
>TRBV2|TRBD2|TRBJ2-5|-
CASTPGLAAETQYF
TGTGCCAGCACCCCGGGACTAGCGGCAGAGACCCAGTACTTC
>TRBV10-1|-|TRBJ2-7|-
CASSRAGGLHEQYF
TGCGCCAGCAGTAGAGCCGGGGGGCTCCACGAGCAGTACTTC
>TRBV19|-|TRBJ2-7|-
CASSIGLGTYEQYF
TGTGCCAGTAGTATCGGGTTAGGTACCTACGAGCAGTACTTC
>TRBV5-1|-|TRBJ1-6|-
CVSSPGTHFNSPLHF
TGCGTCAGCAGCCCCGGGACACACTTTAATTCACCCCTCCACTTT
>TRBV4-1|-|TRBJ2-1|-
CASSQGEGVAEQFF
TGCGCCAGCAGCCAAGGGGAGGGGGTAGCTGAGCAGTTCTTC
>TRBV6-5|-|TRBJ1-2|-
CASKGGGGYTF
TGTGCCAGCAAGGGGGGGGGCGGCTACACCTTC
>TRBV2|TRBD2|TRBJ2-3|once
CASQFSGGQADTQYF
TGTGCCAGCCAATTTAGCGGGGGGCAAGCAGATACGCAGTATTTT
>TRBV6-1|-|TRBJ2-7|few
CASSEGGYEQYF
TGTGCCAGCAGTGAAGGCGGCTACGAGCAGTACTTC
>TRBV27|TRBD1|TRBJ2-7|-
CASSLGTGGYSSYEQYF
TGTGCCAGCAGTCTCGGGACAGGGGGTTATAGCTCCTACGAGCAGTACTTC
>TRBV7-2|-|TRBJ1-5|-
CASSLRGNQPQHF
TGTGCCAGCAGCTTACGGGGTAATCAGCCCCAGCATTTT
>TRBV5-5|-|TRBJ1-5|-
CASSLAPGDQPQHF
TGTGCCAGCAGCTTGGCCCCCGGGGATCAGCCCCAGCATTTT
>TRBV6-5|-|TRBJ2-5|-
CASSYSGLLAETQYF
TGTGCCAGCAGTTACTCGGGCCTCCTAGCAGAGACCCAGTACTTC
>TRBV25-1|TRBD2|TRBJ2-7|-
CASSETRGGAEYF
TGTGCCAGCAGTGAAACCCGGGGGGGGGCCGAGTACTTC
>TRBV9|-|TRBJ1-2|-
CASSVGGGNGYTF
TGTGCCAGCAGCGTAGGTGGAGGGAATGGCTACACCTTC
>TRBV9|-|TRBJ1-1|-
CASSEGGERTEAFF
TGTGCCAGCAGCGAGGGGGGGGAAAGGACTGAAGCTTTCTTT
>TRBV6-6|-|TRBJ2-3|-
CASRGFGTDTQYF
TGTGCCAGCAGGGGCTTTGGCACAGATACGCAGTATTTT
>TRBV2|TRBD1|TRBJ1-2|-
CASSPRQGPARGYTF
TGTGCCAGCAGTCCCCGACAGGGGCCGGCGAGAGGCTACACCTTC
>TRBV11-2|TRBD2|TRBJ2-1|-
CASSSVRGGHNEQFF
TGTGCCAGCAGCTCTGTGCGGGGGGGCCACAATGAGCAGTTCTTC
>TRBV6-5|-|TRBJ2-5|once
CASSPDITKETQYF
TGTGCCAGCTCCCCGGACATAACAAAAGAGACCCAGTACTTC
>TRBV2|-|TRBJ1-2|-
CASRLDSVYGYTF
TGTGCCAGCAGACTTGACAGCGTCTATGGCTACACCTTC
>TRBV7-2|TRBD1|TRBJ1-2|-
CASSSDLQGAGGYTF
TGTGCCAGCAGCTCGGATCTTCAGGGGGCAGGAGGCTACACCTTC
>TRBV2|TRBD1|TRBJ1-5|-
CASSDRGRGAQPQHF
TGTGCCAGCAGTGACAGGGGGCGAGGAGCTCAGCCCCAGCATTTT
>TRBV12-5|TRBD2|TRBJ2-3|few
CASGLVLRGLAFSTDTQYF
TGTGCTAGTGGTTTGGTATTAAGGGGACTAGCGTTTAGCACAGATACGCAGTATTTT
>TRBV9|TRBD1|TRBJ1-5|-
CATNWDRKGQPQHF
TGTGCCACGAACTGGGACAGAAAAGGGCAGCCCCAGCATTTT